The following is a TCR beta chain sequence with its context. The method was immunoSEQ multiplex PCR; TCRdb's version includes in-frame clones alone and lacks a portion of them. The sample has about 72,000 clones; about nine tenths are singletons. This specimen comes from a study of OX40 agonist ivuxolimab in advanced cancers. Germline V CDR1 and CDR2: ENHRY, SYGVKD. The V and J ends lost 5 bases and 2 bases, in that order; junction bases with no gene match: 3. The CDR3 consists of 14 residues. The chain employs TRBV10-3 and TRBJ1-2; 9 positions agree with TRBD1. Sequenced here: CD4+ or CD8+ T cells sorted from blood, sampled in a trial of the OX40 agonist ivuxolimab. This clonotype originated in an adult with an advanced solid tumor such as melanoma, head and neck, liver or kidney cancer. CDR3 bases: TGTGCCATCAGTCGGACAGGGGAGAACTATGGCTACACCTTC. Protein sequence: CAISRTGENYGYTF.